The 5 T cell receptor beta chains reported below all come from one sample, sequenced in a study of T cells in lung cancer brain metastases. Sequencing used immunoSEQ multiplex PCR; TCRdb keeps in-frame clones, though not all of them. In the table there are about 4,200 clones, 70% to 90% of which are singletons. Material for sequencing was tumor tissue from the primary lung tumor. The receptors derive from a man aged 55-75 years with non-small cell lung cancer.

This chain uses TRBV6-4 with TRBJ2-3; TRBD2 matches 7 bases. Germline-derived CDR1 and CDR2 are MRHNA and SNTAGT. The CDR3 covers 15 residues. The J segment lost 0 bases and the V segment lost 5 bases, leaving 5 bases of the junction unmatched. The CDR3, as DNA: TGTGCCAGCAGTCTGGGAGCGGGAAGCACAGATACGCAGTATTTT. Translated: CASSLGAGSTDTQYF.

This clone was observed once. V and J are TRBV5-1 and TRBJ2-5, with 10 bases aligning to TRBD2. J gave up 4 bases and V 1 base, and 16 bases lay outside the gene matches. Germline V gene data show CDR1 as SGHRS and CDR2 as YFSETQ. The CDR3 length is 19 residues. CDR3 sequence reads: CASSLMGPSGRGARETQYF. In nucleotides, the CDR3 is TGCGCCAGCAGCTTGATGGGTCCTAGCGGGAGAGGGGCGCGAGAGACCCAGTACTTC.

The chain uses TRBV6-1 and TRBJ2-3; tentative D call: TRBD2 (5 bases). The germline gives CDR1 MNHNS, CDR2 SASEGT. V was pared by 2 bases and J by 4 bases, with 7 bases between. The CDR3 covers 13 residues. The CDR3 coding sequence is TGTGCCAGCAGTGAACCTAGCTCAGATACGCAGTATTTT. Protein: CASSEPSSDTQYF.

The rearrangement links TRBV19 to TRBJ1-2, with 11 positions matching TRBD1. J was trimmed by 7 bases and V by 6 bases; bases with no gene match: 7. The CDR3 covers 14 residues. In germline, CDR1 is LNHDA, CDR2 SQIVND (reference sequence). CDR3 loop: CASRVMDRGLGYTF. CDR3 DNA sequence: TGTGCCAGTAGAGTTATGGACAGGGGGCTTGGCTACACCTTC.

The chain combines TRBV5-1 with TRBJ2-1; 7 nucleotides match TRBD2. J gave up 9 bases and V 0 bases, and 9 bases lay outside the gene matches. CDR3 length: 15 amino acids. Germline assignment: CDR1 SGHRS and CDR2 YFSETQ. The CDR3 nucleotides are TGCGCCAGCAGCTTGGGGGTCCGAGGGGAGGGTGAGCAGTTCTTC. Encoded protein: CASSLGVRGEGEQFF.